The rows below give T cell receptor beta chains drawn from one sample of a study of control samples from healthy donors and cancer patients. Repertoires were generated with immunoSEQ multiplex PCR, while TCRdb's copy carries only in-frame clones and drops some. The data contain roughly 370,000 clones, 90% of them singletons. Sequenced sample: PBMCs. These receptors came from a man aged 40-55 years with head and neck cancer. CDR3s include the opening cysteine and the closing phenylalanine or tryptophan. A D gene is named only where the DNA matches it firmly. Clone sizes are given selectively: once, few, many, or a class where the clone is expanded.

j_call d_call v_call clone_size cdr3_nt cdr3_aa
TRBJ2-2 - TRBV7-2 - TGTGCCAGCAGCCTTGGCGGGATCCCCGGGGAGCTGTTTTTT CASSLGGIPGELFF
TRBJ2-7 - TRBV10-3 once TGTGCCATCATGAAGGACAGCAATTACGAGCAGTACTTC CAIMKDSNYEQYF
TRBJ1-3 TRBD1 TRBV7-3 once TGTGCCAGCAGCCCCGCCGGGACAGGGGGAAACACCATATATTTT CASSPAGTGGNTIYF
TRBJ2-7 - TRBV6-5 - TGTGCCAGCAGTTACTCTCCGTTTGGGGAATACGAGCAGTACTTC CASSYSPFGEYEQYF
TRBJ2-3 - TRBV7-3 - TGTGCCAGCAGGTCACTGGAACGGGCTTTCACAGATACGCAGTATTTT CASRSLERAFTDTQYF
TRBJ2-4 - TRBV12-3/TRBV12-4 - TGTGCCAGCAGTCCCGCAAACATTCAGTACTTC CASSPANIQYF
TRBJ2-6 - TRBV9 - TGTGCCAGCAGCTCGGGCCGAAACTCTGGGGCCAACGTCCTGACTTTC CASSSGRNSGANVLTF
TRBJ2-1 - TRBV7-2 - TGTGCCAGCAGCAAGGGGACCAACAATGAGCAGTTCTTC CASSKGTNNEQFF
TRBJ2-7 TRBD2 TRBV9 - TGTGCCAGCAGCGCCGCGGGGGGGCGGGAGAAGTACGAGCAGTACTTC CASSAAGGREKYEQYF
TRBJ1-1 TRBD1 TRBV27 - TGTGCCAGCAGTTCCGGACAGGGGAGGTTCACTGAAGCTTTCTTT CASSSGQGRFTEAFF
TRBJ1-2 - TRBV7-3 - TGTGCCAGCAGCTTCCGGGGAGGAGATGGCTACACCTTC CASSFRGGDGYTF
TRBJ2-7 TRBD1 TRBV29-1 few TGCAGCGTTGTACGGGGCCAGGGGGCCGGCTACGAGCAGTACTTC CSVVRGQGAGYEQYF
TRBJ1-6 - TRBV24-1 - TGTGCCACCAGTGACAGGTTTAATTCACCCCTCCACTTT CATSDRFNSPLHF
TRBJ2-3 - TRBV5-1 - TGCGCCAGCAGCTTGGTCACTAGCCATGGCACAGATACGCAGTATTTT CASSLVTSHGTDTQYF
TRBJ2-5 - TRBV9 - TGTGCCAGCAGCGTAGGGGTCAGGGGAGAGACCCAGTACTTC CASSVGVRGETQYF
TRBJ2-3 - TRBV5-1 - TGCGCCAGCAGCTTAAGCGCGGGGTACACAGATACGCAGTATTTT CASSLSAGYTDTQYF
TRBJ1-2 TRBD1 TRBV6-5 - TGTGCCAGCAGTTACTCATTCCAGATACAGGGGGCCTTCACCTTC CASSYSFQIQGAFTF
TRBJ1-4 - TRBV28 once TGTGCCAGCAGACTTAATGAAAAACTGTTTTTT CASRLNEKLFF
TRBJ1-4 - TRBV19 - TGTGCCAGTAGGGATTCGGAGCAAAGAAAGGAAAAACTGTTTTTT CASRDSEQRKEKLFF
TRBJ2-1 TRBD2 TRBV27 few TGTGCCAGCAGCCCTGGGAGGGTAGAGTACAATGAGCAGTTCTTC CASSPGRVEYNEQFF
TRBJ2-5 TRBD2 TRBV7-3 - TGTGCCAGCAGCTTAGCCGGGGCGGGAGGCCAAGAGACCCAGTACTTC CASSLAGAGGQETQYF
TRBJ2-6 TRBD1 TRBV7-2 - TGTGCCAGCAGCTCCAGTCCCGGGACAGGGTCTGGGGCCAACGTCCTGACTTTC CASSSSPGTGSGANVLTF
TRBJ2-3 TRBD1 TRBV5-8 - TGTGCCAGCAGCTTGGGGGGACAGGACACAGATACGCAGTATTTT CASSLGGQDTDTQYF
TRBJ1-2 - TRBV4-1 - TGCGCCAGCAGCCAAGATCTTAGGCCAGAAGGGGGAAGGAGGGGCTACACCTTC CASSQDLRPEGGRRGYTF
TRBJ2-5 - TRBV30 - TGTGCCTGGAGTGTACCGGGGGCTGGTCAAGAGACCCAGTACTTC CAWSVPGAGQETQYF
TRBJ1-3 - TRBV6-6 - TGTGCCAGCGGCAGGGCCATCTCTGGAAACACCATATATTTT CASGRAISGNTIYF
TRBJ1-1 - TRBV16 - TGTGCCAGCAGCCACCCGACCCGGGGCCATGAAGCTTTCTTT CASSHPTRGHEAFF
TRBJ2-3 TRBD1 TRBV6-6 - TGTGCCAGCAGTCCACAGGGGGCACTAGGACTAGATACGCAGTATTTT CASSPQGALGLDTQYF
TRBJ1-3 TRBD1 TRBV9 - TGTGCCAGCAGCGAGGTGACAGGGCTCTCTGGAAACACCATATATTTT CASSEVTGLSGNTIYF